The following is a TCR beta chain sequence with its context. This clonotype showed up just a few times. The specificity of this receptor is unknown. No much larger clone is present one base from it, and per-base qualities are unavailable. This sample stems from a study of T cell repertoires in cytomegalovirus infection (dated by TCRdb to between 2018 and 2020). In the study overall: Peptide stimulations targeted recently identified HLA-C-restricted CMV epitopes, whose presentation resists viral immunomodulation, together with well-studied HLA-B-restricted epitopes. The HLA type of each donor mattered for the analysis, because public TCR beta signatures pointed to carriage of CMV infection along with the matching HLA type.

Interpreted using the paper, the treatment or condition label stands for: in vitro stimulation with specific CMV peptide epitopes to enrich CMV-specific T cells. The instrument was an Illumina HiSeq 1500. TCRdb handled the public reads itself, with Q25 trimming in fastp and clone calling in MiXCR, and kept productive beta chains. Each entry is one CDR3 protein sequence, shown with its most common DNA and genes. For this sample the table gives around 430,000 distinct CDR3 sequences, of which roughly 42% were detected only once. 43% of the sample goes to the ten largest clones. Results and caveats for the whole study, not just this receptor: Cumulative frequency of public TCR beta family members discriminated carriers of CMV infection plus the relevant HLA type in this cohort and an independent roughly 320-donor cohort. In the ex vivo response, HLA-C-restricted CMV-specific TCR beta clonotypes were dominant, and in two of eight donors the single most frequent clonotype came from this HLA-C-restricted group.

V drops 5 bases and J drops 8 bases, leaving 18 bases in between. CDR1 is given as SGHVS and CDR2 as FNYEAQ, both from the germline V gene. The cysteine opens and the phenylalanine closes a CDR3 of 14 amino acids. Only CDR3 DNA is held: 42 bases, read in frame from base 1. This clonotype was obtained from a human donor in good health (CMV status not recorded). Some clones in this sample may be carry-over from other donors' samples. Sequencing used cultured PBMCs, obtained from culture after CMV antigen stimulation. The V and J genes are TRBV7-6 and TRBJ1-1; TRBD1 is possibly the D segment (5 matching bases). The CDR3 here reads CASSRGVDSSEAFF. In nucleotides, the sequence is TGTGCCAGCAGCCGAGGGGTAGACAGTTCGGAAGCTTTCTTT.